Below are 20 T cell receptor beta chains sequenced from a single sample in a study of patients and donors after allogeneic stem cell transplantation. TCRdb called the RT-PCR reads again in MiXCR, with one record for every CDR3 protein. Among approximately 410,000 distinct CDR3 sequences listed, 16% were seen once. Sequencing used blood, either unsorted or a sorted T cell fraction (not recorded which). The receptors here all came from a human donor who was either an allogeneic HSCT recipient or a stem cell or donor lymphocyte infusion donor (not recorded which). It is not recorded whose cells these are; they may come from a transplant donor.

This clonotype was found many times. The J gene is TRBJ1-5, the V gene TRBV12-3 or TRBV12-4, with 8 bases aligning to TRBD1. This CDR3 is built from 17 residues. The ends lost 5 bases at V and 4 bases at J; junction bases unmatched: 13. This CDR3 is CASSPTSSGGVNQPQHF. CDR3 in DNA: TGTGCCAGCAGTCCCACATCATCAGGGGGCGTGAATCAGCCCCAGCATTTT.

The CDR3, as DNA: TGTGCCAGCAGTTTAACGGGGGGACTGTACTTC. It encodes CASSLTGGLYF. The V call is TRBV28, the J call TRBJ2-7, with TRBD2 identical over 7 bases. The CDR3 consists of 11 residues. V was pared by 2 bases and J by 12 bases, with 4 bases of the junction left unmatched. Germline loops: CDR1 MDHEN, CDR2 SYDVKM. Supplemented by reference TRBV28 and TRBJ2-7, the full variable domain reads DVKVTQSSRYLVKRTGEKVFLECVQDMDHENMFWYRQDPGLGLRLIYFSYDVKMKEKGDIPEGYSVSREKKERFSLILESASTNQTSMYLCASSLTGGLYFGPGTRLTVT.

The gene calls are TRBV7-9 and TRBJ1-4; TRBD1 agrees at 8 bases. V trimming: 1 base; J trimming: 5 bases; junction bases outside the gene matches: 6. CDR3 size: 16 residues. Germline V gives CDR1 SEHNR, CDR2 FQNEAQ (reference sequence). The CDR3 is CASSLGGTGGNEKLFF. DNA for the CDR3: TGTGCCAGCAGCTTAGGGGGCACAGGGGGGAATGAAAAACTGTTTTTT.

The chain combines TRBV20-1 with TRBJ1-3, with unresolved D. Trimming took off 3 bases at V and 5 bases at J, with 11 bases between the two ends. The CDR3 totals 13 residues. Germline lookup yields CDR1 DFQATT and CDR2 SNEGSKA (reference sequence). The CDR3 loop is CSASTGFRNTIYF. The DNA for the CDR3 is TGCAGTGCTAGCACTGGGTTTCGAAACACCATATATTTT.

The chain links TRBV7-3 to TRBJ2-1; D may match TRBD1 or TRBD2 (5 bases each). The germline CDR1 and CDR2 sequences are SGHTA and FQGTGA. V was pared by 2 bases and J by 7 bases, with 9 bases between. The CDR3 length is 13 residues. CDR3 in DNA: TGTGCCAGCAGCTTAGGGACGGCAAATGAGCAGTTCTTC. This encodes CASSLGTANEQFF.

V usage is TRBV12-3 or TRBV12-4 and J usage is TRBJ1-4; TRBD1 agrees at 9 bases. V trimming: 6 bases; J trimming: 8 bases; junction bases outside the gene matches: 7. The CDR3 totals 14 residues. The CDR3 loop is CASRTDRGREKLFF. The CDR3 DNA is TGTGCCAGCAGAACGGACAGGGGACGAGAAAAACTGTTTTTT.

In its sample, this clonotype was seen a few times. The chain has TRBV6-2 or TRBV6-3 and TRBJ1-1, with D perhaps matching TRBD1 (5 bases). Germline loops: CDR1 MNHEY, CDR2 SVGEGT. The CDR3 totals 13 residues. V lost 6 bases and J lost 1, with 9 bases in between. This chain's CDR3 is CASSKRGNTEAFF. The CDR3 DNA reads TGTGCCAGCAGCAAAAGGGGGAACACTGAAGCTTTCTTT.

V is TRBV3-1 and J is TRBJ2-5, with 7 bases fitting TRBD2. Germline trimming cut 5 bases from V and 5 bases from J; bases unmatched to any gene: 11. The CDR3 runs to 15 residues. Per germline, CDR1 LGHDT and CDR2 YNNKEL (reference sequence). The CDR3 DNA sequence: TGTGCCAGCAGCGTTCAACTAGCGAGATGGGAGACCCAGTACTTC. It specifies CASSVQLARWETQYF.

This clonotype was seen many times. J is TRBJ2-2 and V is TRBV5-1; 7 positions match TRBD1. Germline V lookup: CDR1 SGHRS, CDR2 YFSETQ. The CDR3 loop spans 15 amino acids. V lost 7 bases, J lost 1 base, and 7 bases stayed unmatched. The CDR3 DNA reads TGCGCCAGCGGAACCCGACAGGGGAACACCGGGGAGCTGTTTTTT. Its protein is CASGTRQGNTGELFF.

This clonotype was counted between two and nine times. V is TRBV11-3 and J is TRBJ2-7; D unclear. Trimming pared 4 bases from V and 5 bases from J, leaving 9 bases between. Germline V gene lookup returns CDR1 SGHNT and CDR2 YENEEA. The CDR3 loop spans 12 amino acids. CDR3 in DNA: TGTGCCAGCAGCTGTGGGGAAAACGAGCAGTACTTC. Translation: CASSCGENEQYF.

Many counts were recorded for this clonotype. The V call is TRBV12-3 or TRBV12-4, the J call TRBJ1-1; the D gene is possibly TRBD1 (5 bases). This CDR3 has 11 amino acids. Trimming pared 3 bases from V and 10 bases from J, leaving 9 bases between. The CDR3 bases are TGTGCCAGCAGTTTGGGGCGGAGAGCTTTCTTT. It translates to CASSLGRRAFF.

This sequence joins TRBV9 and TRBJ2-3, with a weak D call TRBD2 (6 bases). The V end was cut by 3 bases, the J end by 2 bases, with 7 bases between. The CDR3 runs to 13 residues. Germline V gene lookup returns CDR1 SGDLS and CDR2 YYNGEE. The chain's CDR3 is CASSEDYTDTQYF. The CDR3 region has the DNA TGTGCCAGCAGCGAGGACTACACAGATACGCAGTATTTT.

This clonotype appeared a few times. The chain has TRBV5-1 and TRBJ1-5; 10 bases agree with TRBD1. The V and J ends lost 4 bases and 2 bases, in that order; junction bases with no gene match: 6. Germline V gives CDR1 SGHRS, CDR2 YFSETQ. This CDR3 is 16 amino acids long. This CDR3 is CASSAGGTGGNQPQHF. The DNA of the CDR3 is TGCGCCAGCAGCGCCGGGGGGACAGGGGGCAATCAGCCCCAGCATTTT.

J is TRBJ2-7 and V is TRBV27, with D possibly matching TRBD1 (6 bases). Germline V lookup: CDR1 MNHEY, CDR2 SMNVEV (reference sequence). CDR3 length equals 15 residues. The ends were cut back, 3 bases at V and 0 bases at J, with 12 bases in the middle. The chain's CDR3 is CASSFLGTNSYEQYF. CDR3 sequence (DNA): TGTGCCAGCAGTTTCTTGGGGACAAACTCCTACGAGCAGTACTTC.

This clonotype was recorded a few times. CDR3 amino acids: CSVADSNYGYTF. The CDR3 coding sequence is TGCAGCGTTGCGGACAGTAACTATGGCTACACCTTC. The chain employs TRBV29-1 and TRBJ1-2; D possibly corresponds to TRBD1 (6 bases). This CDR3 comprises 12 residues. Trimming removed 4 bases at V and 1 base at J, with 7 bases between. CDR1 is SQVTM and CDR2 is ANQGSEA in the germline V gene.

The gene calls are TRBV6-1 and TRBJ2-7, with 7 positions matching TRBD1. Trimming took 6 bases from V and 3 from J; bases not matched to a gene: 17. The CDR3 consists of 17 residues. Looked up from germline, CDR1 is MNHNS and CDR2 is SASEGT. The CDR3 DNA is TGTGCCAGCAGGGGGGTATCATTGAGACAGGGTCTCTACGAGCAGTACTTC. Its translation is CASRGVSLRQGLYEQYF.

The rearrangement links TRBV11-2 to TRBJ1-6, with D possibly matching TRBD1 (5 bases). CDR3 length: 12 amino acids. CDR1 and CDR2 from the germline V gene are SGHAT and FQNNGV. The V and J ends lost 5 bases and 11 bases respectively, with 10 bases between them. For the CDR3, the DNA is TGTGCCAGCAGCCCCCGGGGCACACCCCTCCACTTT. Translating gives CASSPRGTPLHF.

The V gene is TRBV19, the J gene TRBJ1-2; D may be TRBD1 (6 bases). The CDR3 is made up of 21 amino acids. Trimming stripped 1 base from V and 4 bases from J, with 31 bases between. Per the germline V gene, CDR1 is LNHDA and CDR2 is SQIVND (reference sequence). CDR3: CASSIGGLNRSHRQTLYGYTF. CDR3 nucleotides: TGTGCCAGTAGTATAGGGGGGCTTAATCGGTCGCACCGACAGACCCTCTATGGCTACACCTTC. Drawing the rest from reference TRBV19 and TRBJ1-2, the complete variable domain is DGGITQSPKYLFRKEGQNVTLSCEQNLNHDAMYWYRQDPGQGLRLIYYSQIVNDFQKGDIAEGYSVSREKKESFPLTVTSAQKNPTAFYLCASSIGGLNRSHRQTLYGYTFGSGTRLTVV.

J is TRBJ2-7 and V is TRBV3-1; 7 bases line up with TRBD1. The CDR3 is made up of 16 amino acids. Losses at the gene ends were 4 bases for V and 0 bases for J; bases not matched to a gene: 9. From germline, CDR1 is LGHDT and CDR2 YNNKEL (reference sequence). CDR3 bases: TGTGCCAGCAGCCCCGGTCGGGCAGGGGGCTCCTACGAGCAGTACTTC. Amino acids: CASSPGRAGGSYEQYF.

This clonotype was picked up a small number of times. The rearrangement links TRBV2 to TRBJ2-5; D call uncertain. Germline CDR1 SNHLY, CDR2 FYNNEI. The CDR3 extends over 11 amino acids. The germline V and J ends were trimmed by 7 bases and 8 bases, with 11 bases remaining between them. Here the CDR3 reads CASTQTKTQYF. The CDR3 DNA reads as TGTGCCAGCACCCAGACAAAAACCCAGTACTTC.